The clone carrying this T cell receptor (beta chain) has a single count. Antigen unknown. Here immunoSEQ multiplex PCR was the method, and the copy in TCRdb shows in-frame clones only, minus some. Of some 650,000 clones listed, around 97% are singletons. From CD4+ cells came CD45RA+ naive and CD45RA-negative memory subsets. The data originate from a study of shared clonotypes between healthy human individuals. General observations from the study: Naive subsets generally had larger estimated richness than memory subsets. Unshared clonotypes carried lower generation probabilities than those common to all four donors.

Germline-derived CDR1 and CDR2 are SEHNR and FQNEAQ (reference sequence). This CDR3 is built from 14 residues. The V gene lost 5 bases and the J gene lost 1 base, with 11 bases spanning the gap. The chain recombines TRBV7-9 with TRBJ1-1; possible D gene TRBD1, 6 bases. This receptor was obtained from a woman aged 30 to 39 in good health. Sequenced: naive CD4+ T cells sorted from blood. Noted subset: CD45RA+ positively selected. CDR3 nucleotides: TGTGCCAGCAGCCGGGAGGACAGGAACACTGAAGCTTTCTTT. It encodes CASSREDRNTEAFF.